This T cell receptor beta chain was profiled in a study of blood T cell repertoires in COVID-19. Study context: From T cells, B-cell-depleted T cells, or PBMCs came the material, which was cDNA or gDNA.

J was trimmed by 1 base and V by 0 bases; bases with no gene match: 3. CDR3 size: 16 residues. The germline V gene has CDR1 MNHEY and CDR2 SVGEGT. Sequencing used immunoSEQ multiplex PCR; TCRdb keeps in-frame clones, though not all of them. The sample carries fewer than 300,000 clones, about 87% recorded once. The sequence was collected from a man in his 60s who had recovered from COVID-19. The rearrangement joins TRBV6-2 or TRBV6-3 to TRBJ2-5; 9 bases match TRBD1. Input material: peripheral blood. The CDR3 loop is CASSYSGQGIQETQYF. The CDR3 bases are TGTGCCAGCAGTTACTCAGGACAGGGGATCCAAGAGACCCAGTACTTC.